The 11 T cell receptor beta chains below all came from one sample that was sequenced in a study of blood T cell repertoires in COVID-19. Some clones are missing from TCRdb's copy, which holds only in-frame ones; the method was immunoSEQ multiplex PCR. The sample includes a few hundred thousand clones, about 90% seen only once; the top ten take 3.5% to 4.5%. Sample: PBMCs or T cells enriched from blood (not recorded which). These receptor sequences come from a woman in her late teens or twenties with acute COVID-19.

CDR3 sequence (DNA): TGTGCCAGCAGTTTATCTAAACCGACAGGGTCGAATTCACCCCTCCACTTT. This codes for CASSLSKPTGSNSPLHF. The chain has TRBV27 and TRBJ1-6, with 7 bases lining up with TRBD1. Germline values: CDR1 MNHEY, CDR2 SMNVEV (reference sequence). V shed 0 bases, J shed 7 bases, and the junction held 9 bases outside the gene matches. The CDR3 contains 17 residues.

The genes are TRBV7-6 and TRBJ2-2; 12 bases fit TRBD2. CDR1 is SGHVS and CDR2 is FNYEAQ in the germline V gene. The CDR3 consists of 19 residues. The trim removed 2 bases at V and 5 bases at J, leaving 12 bases unmatched. The CDR3 protein is CASSLPLTSGSLWTGELFF. The CDR3 DNA is TGTGCCAGCAGCTTACCCCTGACTAGCGGGAGCCTTTGGACCGGGGAGCTGTTTTTT.

The chain carries TRBV6-4 and TRBJ1-5; TRBD1 might be the D (5 bases). Trimming stripped 6 bases from V and 5 bases from J, with 8 bases between. The germline CDR1 and CDR2 sequences are MRHNA and SNTAGT. CDR3 length: 12 residues. CDR3 in DNA: TGTGCCAGCAGCCCCAGGGATCAGCCCCAGCATTTT. This encodes CASSPRDQPQHF.

This clone was counted a single time. The chain employs TRBV18 and TRBJ1-1; D unresolved. This CDR3 is 16 amino acids long. V was cut by 3 bases and J by 2 bases, with 16 bases left in between. Per germline, CDR1 KGHSH and CDR2 LQKENI. CDR3 region: CASSPLREGVNTEAFF. The CDR3 DNA reads TGTGCCAGCTCACCCCTGAGGGAAGGCGTAAACACTGAAGCTTTCTTT.

The chain joins TRBV6-5 to TRBJ1-1; 9 bases agree with TRBD1. The junction had 9 bases not matched to a gene; V was cut back by 6 bases and J by 4 bases. Germline CDR1 is MNHEY and CDR2 is SVGAGI. The CDR3 consists of 15 residues. The chain's CDR3 is CASRPDRGGFTEAFF. CDR3 in DNA: TGTGCCAGCAGGCCCGACAGGGGGGGATTCACTGAAGCTTTCTTT.

Concerning this clone itself: Other DNA sequences within the sample encode an identical CDR3. This rearrangement joins TRBV19 to TRBJ2-4; D is unresolved. This CDR3 is built from 14 residues. Trimming shortened V by 3 bases and J by 0 bases, and 6 bases separated the two germline ends. CDR1 and CDR2 from the germline V gene are LNHDA and SQIVND (reference sequence). The CDR3 here is CASSIAVAKNIQYF. The CDR3 nucleotides read TGTGCCAGTAGTATCGCGGTAGCCAAAAACATTCAGTACTTC.

Here the CDR3 reads CASSPGVLDTEAFF. Here the CDR3 DNA reads TGTGCCAGCAGTCCCGGGGTATTGGACACTGAAGCTTTCTTT. The chain uses TRBV3-1 (or the pseudogene TRBV3-2) and TRBJ1-1; no firm D call. The V gene lost 6 bases and the J gene lost 3 bases, with 14 bases spanning the gap. Germline CDR1 is LGHDT and CDR2 is YNNKEL (reference sequence). The CDR3 length is 14 residues.

The chain couples TRBV18 to TRBJ2-3; 13 bases match TRBD2. The length of the CDR3 is 19 residues. Trimming at V came to 3 bases and at J to 0 bases, leaving 9 bases not matched to a gene. Germline V gene lookup returns CDR1 KGHSH and CDR2 LQKENI. The chain's CDR3 is CASSPEIGTSGNSTDTQYF. The CDR3 region has the DNA TGTGCCAGCTCACCGGAGATCGGGACTAGCGGGAATAGCACAGATACGCAGTATTTT.

This chain uses TRBV9 with TRBJ2-7, with D maybe TRBD2 (5 bases). There are 14 residues in the CDR3. Germline lookup yields CDR1 SGDLS and CDR2 YYNGEE. Trimming cost V 3 bases and J 0 bases, with 10 bases left between them. The CDR3 sequence is CASSANGDSYEQYF. CDR3 coding DNA: TGTGCCAGCAGCGCGAACGGGGACTCCTACGAGCAGTACTTC.

The J gene is TRBJ2-7, the V gene TRBV27; TRBD1 agrees at 9 bases. The CDR3 extends over 15 amino acids. The V gene end was trimmed by 4 bases and the J gene end by 6 bases; junction bases not matched to a gene: 10. Germline values: CDR1 MNHEY, CDR2 SMNVEV (reference sequence). The CDR3 region is CASSSLTGGIGEQYF. The CDR3 nucleotides read TGTGCCAGCAGTTCCCTGACAGGGGGAATAGGCGAGCAGTACTTC.

The rearrangement links TRBV5-1 to TRBJ2-3, with TRBD2 identical over 10 bases. CDR3 size: 14 residues. Germline values: CDR1 SGHRS, CDR2 YFSETQ. Unmatched junction bases numbered 3, after V lost 4 bases and J lost 4 bases. The CDR3 DNA follows: TGCGCCAGCAGCCTCAGCGGGAGGGCAGATACGCAGTATTTT. Its translation is CASSLSGRADTQYF.